A single sample is the source of the 7 T cell receptor beta chains below, sequenced in a study of blood T cell repertoires in COVID-19. This table comes from immunoSEQ multiplex PCR, and its TCRdb copy is limited to in-frame clones, with some not included. Among approximately 190,000 clones, about four fifths were seen once, and the ten largest hold about 7%. The specimen was peripheral blood. The source of these receptors is a man aged 60-69 years with acute or convalescent COVID-19.

V and J are TRBV2 and TRBJ2-1; 13 bases map to TRBD2. Germline V gives CDR1 SNHLY, CDR2 FYNNEI. Trimming took 2 bases from V and 12 from J; bases not matched to a gene: 7. The CDR3 is 15 residues long. The CDR3, as DNA: TGTGCCAGCAGTGAACGACTAGCGGGAGGCTCGGCGCAGTTCTTC. It encodes CASSERLAGGSAQFF.

This chain joins TRBV6-1 and TRBJ1-1; D call uncertain. The V gene lost 0 bases and the J gene lost 0 bases, with 5 bases spanning the gap. The CDR3 covers 14 residues. Germline-derived CDR1 and CDR2 are MNHNS and SASEGT. The CDR3 DNA is TGTGCCAGCAGTGAAGCTAGTTTGAACACTGAAGCTTTCTTT. This sequence encodes CASSEASLNTEAFF.

The J gene is TRBJ2-1, the V gene TRBV24-1; TRBD2 is a possible D gene (6 bases). The CDR3 runs 15 residues. Germline loops: CDR1 KGHDR, CDR2 SFDVKD. V was shortened by 7 bases and J by 3 bases, with 15 bases between the two germline ends. The CDR3: CATSHPSDLYNEQFF. CDR3 nucleotides: TGTGCCACCAGCCACCCTAGCGACCTCTACAATGAGCAGTTCTTC.

V usage is TRBV2 and J usage is TRBJ2-7; 10 bases map to TRBD1. The J segment lost 3 bases and the V segment lost 6 bases, leaving 5 bases of the junction unmatched. The CDR3 has 14 residues. CDR1 and CDR2 (germline): SNHLY, FYNNEI. The DNA for the CDR3 is TGTGCCAGCAGAGGGACAGGGGTCCTCTACGAGCAGTACTTC. This sequence encodes CASRGTGVLYEQYF.

This clone showed up just once. This rearrangement joins TRBV9 to TRBJ2-3; D is perhaps TRBD2 (5 bases). This CDR3 has 16 residues. The germline V gene has CDR1 SGDLS and CDR2 YYNGEE. V lost 0 bases and J 5 bases, leaving 16 bases between the germline ends. DNA for the CDR3: TGTGCCAGCAGCGTAGGAGCGGCGCGCGACATAGATACGCAGTATTTT. Its protein product is CASSVGAARDIDTQYF.

The chain joins TRBV23-1 to TRBJ2-7, with D possibly being TRBD2 (5 bases). TRBV23-1 is identified as an open reading frame with a role that is uncertain. V was cut by 7 bases and J by 12 bases, with 19 bases left in between. The CDR3 has 12 amino acids. The CDR3 region has the DNA TGCGCCAGCACCGCCAACCGGGATCTTCTGTACTTC. Amino acid sequence: CASTANRDLLYF.

This chain links TRBV14 with TRBJ2-7, with D possibly matching TRBD1 (5 bases). V was shortened by 0 bases and J by 2 bases, with 11 bases between the two germline ends. The germline V gene encodes CDR1 SGHDN and CDR2 FVKESK. The CDR3 sequence is 15 residues long. CDR3 in DNA: TGTGCCAGCAGCCAAGACAGGGCCTCACCCTACGAGCAGTACTTC. Encoded protein: CASSQDRASPYEQYF.